What follows is one T cell receptor beta chain and its context. The V gene's germline CDR1 is MNHNS and CDR2 SASEGT. This CDR3 has 15 residues. V lost 6 bases, J lost 7 bases, and 10 bases stayed unmatched. Patients chosen for sequencing had CD8+CD57+ cells that had expanded, as shown by flow cytometry. This entry comes from a study of CD8+CD57+ T cells in acquired aplastic anemia. As for the study in general: The study obtained an average of roughly 2.9 ug of DNA from sorted CD4+ and CD8+ cells.

Profiling of TCR beta VDJ combinations and CDR3 sequences used genomic DNA as template. TCRdb processed the reads anew with MiXCR; each CDR3 protein has one entry. The sample records 75,000 to 80,000 distinct CDR3 sequences, 60% to 75% being singletons. The sequenced material came from sorted CD4+, CD8+, or CD8+CD57+ T cells (not recorded which) from PBMCs. This rearrangement joins TRBV6-1 to TRBJ2-7; 12 bases are shared with TRBD2. The sequence derives from a human donor with aplastic anemia. CDR3: CASSGRTSGIGEQYF. The CDR3 nucleotides are TGTGCCAGCAGCGGCCGGACTAGCGGGATAGGGGAGCAGTACTTC.